The 10 T cell receptor beta chains listed next were all sequenced from one sample in a study of CD8+ T cells in alopecia areata listed by TCRdb under 2018. Library preparation used the immunoSEQ multiplex PCR assay. To provide template for TCR sequencing, every sample had RNA extracted and reverse transcribed into cDNA. Entries here come from immuneACCESS through TCRdb and include only in-frame sequences with V and J called. Some clones fail to appear in such tables; in the studies checked, an unresolved V gene covers under half of the shortfall, and the cause of the remainder is unknown. For this sample the table reports approximately 110,000 clones, with no clone seen just once. The ten largest account for roughly a fifth of the sample. The sequenced sample was lesional skin. The receptors stem from a C3H/HeJ mouse with alopecia areata. Mice from this strain have the MHC haplotype H2-k.

There are a few counts of this clone. Gene names are the mouse ones. The read comes to an end 4 residues before the CDR3 does, leaving the germline J gene to fill in the end. The chain carries TRBV16 and TRBJ2-3; D is perhaps TRBD1 (6 bases). The CDR3 spans 17 residues. V dropped 0 bases and J dropped 0 bases, with 13 bases sitting between them. The germline gives CDR1 SGHSA, CDR2 FRNQAP. CDR3 region: CASSLDRGQSSAETLYF. CDR3 DNA, as far as it was read: TGTGCAAGCAGCTTAGATCGTGGACAGTCTAGTGCAGAA.

Of note for this clone: Gene names and germline refer to mouse. The read gets to within 4 residues of the CDR3 end, and the germline J gene fills in the rest. J is TRBJ2-7 and V is TRBV13-3, with 9 bases fitting TRBD1. The CDR3 consists of 14 residues. Germline V lookup: CDR1 NNHDY, CDR2 SYVADS. The CDR3 DNA, read in part, is TGTGCCAGCAGTGAGCCTGGGACAGGGTAT. Translating gives CASSEPGTGY. The entire CDR3 is CASSEPGTGYEQYF.

On this clone: TCRdb's protein and the translated DNA diverge at residue 14; the protein reported here is the translation of the DNA. Mouse gene names apply. The observed sequence ends 3 residues before the CDR3 terminus, with the missing tail filled in from the germline J gene. The J gene is TRBJ1-3, the V gene TRBV13-3, with TRBD1 matching 7 bases. V dropped 3 bases and J dropped 0; count of bases not matched to a gene: 9. This CDR3 is 17 amino acids long. Germline V gives CDR1 NNHDY, CDR2 SYVADS. The CDR3 sequence is CASSGRTGPYSGNTLYF. CDR3 bases read: TGTGCCAGCAGTGGTAGGACAGGCCCTTATTCTGGAAATACG.

Details on this clone: Mouse names are used for the genes. The missing CDR3 end, 4 residues past where the read stops, is filled in from the germline J gene. The chain uses TRBV13-3 and TRBJ1-2; TRBD1 matches at 9 bases. There are 14 residues in the CDR3. Trimming removed 3 bases from V and 4 bases from J; junction bases left unmatched: 4. Germline V gene sequence: CDR1 NNHDY, CDR2 SYVADS. Incomplete CDR3 DNA: TGTGCCAGCAGTGGGGACAGGGTTAGCTCC. It codes for CASSGDRVSS. The entire CDR3 protein is CASSGDRVSSDYTF.

This clone was picked up many times. Mouse gene names and germline throughout. Read data end 4 residues before the CDR3 end; the end is taken from the germline J gene. The chain links TRBV19 to TRBJ1-1, with D tentatively TRBD1 (5 bases). Trimming cost V 5 bases and J 3 bases, with 8 bases left between them. CDR3 size: 12 residues. Germline CDR1 reads FNHDT; CDR2 reads SITEND (reference sequence). The chain's CDR3 is CASSLTDTEVFF. CDR3 DNA (partial): TGTGCCAGCAGCCTGACAGACACA.

To note about this clone: Any gene name here is a mouse gene name. The CDR3 end lies 4 residues beyond the end of the read and is filled in from the germline J gene. This rearrangement joins TRBV5 to TRBJ2-7, with 10 bases aligning to TRBD1. This CDR3 contains 16 residues. Per germline, CDR1 LGHNA and CDR2 YNLKQL (reference sequence). CDR3 region: CASSQDTRDRGYEQYF. The CDR3 DNA, read in part, is TGTGCCAGCAGCCAAGATACTCGGGACAGGGGTTAT.

A word on this clone: At residue 10, the TCRdb amino acid sequence and the translated nucleotide sequence differ, so the protein here is the DNA translation. The genes are named according to mouse. Read data end 3 residues before the CDR3 end; the end is taken from the germline J gene. The chain employs TRBV1 and TRBJ1-6; D is undetermined. TRBJ1-6 is an ORF; its function is uncertain. Trimming cost V 3 bases and J 7 bases, with 7 bases left between them. The CDR3 loop spans 13 amino acids. The germline V gene has CDR1 NSQYPW and CDR2 LRSPGD (reference sequence). The sequenced part of the CDR3 DNA is TGCACCTGCAGTGCGACTGGGAATTCGCCC. This sequence encodes CTCSATGNSP. The whole CDR3 protein is CTCSATGNSPLYF.

Only a few counts were recorded for this clone. The genes are named according to mouse. The read finishes 4 residues shy of the CDR3 end, and the germline J gene is used to complete it. The rearrangement links TRBV13-3 to TRBJ1-4, with TRBD1 matching 8 bases. Germline CDR1 reads NNHDY; CDR2 reads SYVADS. CDR3 length: 15 amino acids. Losses at the gene ends were 3 bases for V and 4 bases for J; bases not matched to a gene: 5. The CDR3 loop is CASSVQGAHNERLFF. The covered CDR3 bases are TGTGCCAGCAGTGTCCAGGGGGCGCACAACGAA.

This clone was counted ten times or more. Germline and genes: mouse. Read coverage stops 4 residues before the CDR3 terminus; the germline J gene supplies the remainder. This chain links TRBV13-3 with TRBJ2-2; TRBD1 might be the D (5 bases). CDR3 size: 15 residues. Per the germline V gene, CDR1 is NNHDY and CDR2 is SYVADS. The V end lost 1 base, the J end lost 3 bases, and 10 bases lay between the germline ends. CDR3 amino acids: CASSDPGRDTGQLYF. CDR3 DNA, as far as it was read: TGTGCCAGCAGTGATCCAGGGAGGGACACCGGG. Together with reference TRBV13-3 and TRBJ2-2, the CDR3 gives the full variable domain: EAAVTQSPRSKVAVTGGKVTLSCHQTNNHDYMYWYRQDTGHGLRLIHYSYVADSTEKGDIPDGYKASRPSQENFSLILELASLSQTAVYFCASSDPGRDTGQLYFGEGSKLTVL.

This clone was counted between two and nine times. Gene names denote mouse genes. The read terminates 4 residues before the CDR3 end, so the remaining end is supplied by the germline J gene. The V and J genes are TRBV1 and TRBJ2-7, with a possible D match to TRBD1 (6 bases). This CDR3 is 14 amino acids long. V was cut by 2 bases and J by 3 bases, with 11 bases left in between. In germline, CDR1 is NSQYPW, CDR2 LRSPGD (reference sequence). CDR3 DNA (partial): TGCACCTGCAGTGCACCTCCGGGACACTAT. Its protein is CTCSAPPGHY. The CDR3 in full is CTCSAPPGHYEQYF.